Listed below are T cell receptor beta chains from one sample, sequenced in a study of T cells in Graves' hyperthyroidism and ophthalmopathy. TCRdb reanalysed the multiplex PCR reads using MiXCR and keeps one entry per CDR3 protein. The sample comprises fewer than 300,000 distinct CDR3 sequences, roughly 15% of which are singletons, and 30% to 35% rests with the top ten. The specimen was blood. The receptors originated from a woman between 50 and 59 years old with Graves' hyperthyroidism that later progressed to Graves' ophthalmopathy. The CDR3 runs from the conserved cysteine through the conserved F or W. A D gene is named only where the DNA matches it firmly. Size is omitted from some rows. Given values are once, few, many or a class for expanded clones.

cdr3_nt	cdr3_aa	clone_size	v_call	d_call	j_call
TGTGCCAGCAGTTTATCGTCGGAGGGCCCCCACAATGAGCAGTTCTTC	CASSLSSEGPHNEQFF	many	TRBV27	.	TRBJ2-1
TGTGCCAGCACCTCAGTCCCAGGGGACACTGAAGCTTTCTTT	CASTSVPGDTEAFF	many	TRBV2	.	TRBJ1-1
TGTGCCAGCAGCTTGATCGTGGACAGCTCTGGAAACACCATATATTTT	CASSLIVDSSGNTIYF	few	TRBV7-4	.	TRBJ1-3
TGTGCCAGCAGTTCACTGGACGGAGGGATGACCTACGAGCAGTACTTC	CASSSLDGGMTYEQYF	many	TRBV28	.	TRBJ2-7
TGTGCCAGCAGCTTTGGCGGGGGAAACACCATATATTTT	CASSFGGGNTIYF	many	TRBV11-2	.	TRBJ1-3
TGTGCCAGCAGTTACAGGGGAAAGGACACTGAAGCTTTCTTT	CASSYRGKDTEAFF	many	TRBV28	TRBD1	TRBJ1-1
TGTGCCAGCAGTCCCCTAGCGGGATATACAAATGAGCAGTTCTTC	CASSPLAGYTNEQFF	many	TRBV12-3/TRBV12-4	TRBD2	TRBJ2-1
TGCGCCAGCAGTGAATCGATGAACTATGGCTACACCTTC	CASSESMNYGYTF	many	TRBV10-1	.	TRBJ1-2
TGTGCCGGCAGGTCCCACCTGATGAGCAATCAGCCCCAGCATTTT	CAGRSHLMSNQPQHF	few	TRBV6-1	.	TRBJ1-5
TGTGCCAGCAGCTTACTGGGGGCCGACGAGCAGTACTTC	CASSLLGADEQYF	many	TRBV7-3	.	TRBJ2-7
TGCAGCGTTGATCCAGCGGGAGGAGAGACCCAGTACTTC	CSVDPAGGETQYF	few	TRBV29-1	TRBD2	TRBJ2-5
TGTGCCAGCAGCGGACTCAGGGGCCAATATGGCTACACCTTC	CASSGLRGQYGYTF	many	TRBV11-2	.	TRBJ1-2
TGTGCCAGCAGTGAAGGTCGTGGACTTAATGAGCAGTTCTTC	CASSEGRGLNEQFF	many	TRBV2	.	TRBJ2-1
TGTGCCAGCAGCCCTATTACGGGGCACACTGAAGCTTTCTTT	CASSPITGHTEAFF	many	TRBV3-1	.	TRBJ1-1
TGTGCCAGCAGCGCCCCGACTAGGGGGCGGACTGAAGCTTTCTTT	CASSAPTRGRTEAFF	few	TRBV9	TRBD1	TRBJ1-1
TGTGCCAGCAGCCCGGGGACTTTCAAAGGGGAGACCCAGTACTTC	CASSPGTFKGETQYF	many	TRBV11-3	.	TRBJ2-5
TGCAGTGCTAGTGAAGGCCGCTATGGCTACACCTTC	CSASEGRYGYTF	many	TRBV20-1	.	TRBJ1-2
TGTGCCATCAGTTGGACCGCGCCGGGATACGAGCAGTACTTC	CAISWTAPGYEQYF	many	TRBV10-3	.	TRBJ2-7
TGTGCCAGCAGTGACACCTCTGGGGCCAACGTCCTGACTTTC	CASSDTSGANVLTF	many	TRBV12-3/TRBV12-4	.	TRBJ2-6
TGCGCCAGCAGCCCCACAGGGGTGGAGGGCTACACCTTC	CASSPTGVEGYTF	many	TRBV5-1	TRBD1	TRBJ1-2
TGTGCCAGCAGCTTAGCCCCGTTTGGGCAGCCCCAGCATTTT	CASSLAPFGQPQHF	.	TRBV11-1	.	TRBJ1-5
TGTGCCAGCAGTTTAGCTAACTATGGCTACACCTTC	CASSLANYGYTF	many	TRBV28	.	TRBJ1-2
TGTGCCAGCAGTCTAATCGGACTAGCGGAGATCTTC	CASSLIGLAEIF	many	TRBV28	TRBD2	TRBJ2-1
TGTGCCAGCAGCCCTCTGGGGGACAGCTATGGCTACACCTTC	CASSPLGDSYGYTF	many	TRBV27	TRBD1	TRBJ1-2
TGTGCCAGCAGCGACAGGCCCTATGGCTACACCTTC	CASSDRPYGYTF	.	TRBV9	.	TRBJ1-2
TGTGCCAGCAGTTTACCTAGCGGGGACGAGCAGTACTTC	CASSLPSGDEQYF	many	TRBV28	TRBD2	TRBJ2-7
TGTGCCAGCAGCCCGGATTGGACTACTAACAATGAGCAGTTCTTC	CASSPDWTTNNEQFF	many	TRBV7-6	.	TRBJ2-1
TGTGCCAGCAGTAGCTTGTCCCAGGGAAGGAATGAGCAGTTCTTC	CASSSLSQGRNEQFF	.	TRBV11-2	.	TRBJ2-1
TGCAGTGCTAGGGGACTAGCGGGAGGGCGGGACGAGCAGTACTTC	CSARGLAGGRDEQYF	few	TRBV20-1	TRBD2	TRBJ2-7
TGTGCCAGCAGACCTAACCAGAGCTCCTATAATTCACCCCTCCACTTT	CASRPNQSSYNSPLHF	many	TRBV12-3/TRBV12-4	.	TRBJ1-6
TGCGCCAGCAGCCAAGATCCGGCGGGAACCTACAATGAGCAGTTCTTC	CASSQDPAGTYNEQFF	.	TRBV4-1	.	TRBJ2-1
TGTGCCAGCAGCTTTTTGGGGACTTCAGATACGCAGTATTTT	CASSFLGTSDTQYF	many	TRBV11-1	.	TRBJ2-3
TGTGCCAGCAGTTATCCTGACAGGCGAGGTAGCAATCAGCCCCAGCATTTT	CASSYPDRRGSNQPQHF	many	TRBV6-2/TRBV6-3	.	TRBJ1-5
TGTGCCAGCAGTTTTTTCCGCGGGAGCGTGGACGAGCAGTACTTC	CASSFFRGSVDEQYF	few	TRBV27	TRBD2	TRBJ2-7
TGTGCCACCAGCAGAGATAGCGGGAGGGGGCAAGAGACCCAGTACTTC	CATSRDSGRGQETQYF	.	TRBV15	TRBD2	TRBJ2-5
TGCGCCAGCAGGACTAGCGGGGCCAGCACAGATACGCAGTATTTT	CASRTSGASTDTQYF	many	TRBV5-1	TRBD2	TRBJ2-3
TGTGCCAGCAGCTTATCCGGGCTGCAAGCTTTCTTT	CASSLSGLQAFF	.	TRBV7-2	.	TRBJ1-1
TGTGCCAGCAGCCGTAACAGGGGGCAAGAGACCCAGTACTTC	CASSRNRGQETQYF	many	TRBV7-2	TRBD1	TRBJ2-5
TGCAGTGTTGCGACCCGGACCCACCTCGGTAACTATGGCTACACCTTC	CSVATRTHLGNYGYTF	.	TRBV20-1	.	TRBJ1-2
TGTGCCAGCAGGACCGGGACAGGGGGAAAAGCTAACTATGGCTACACCTTC	CASRTGTGGKANYGYTF	.	TRBV28	TRBD1	TRBJ1-2
TGTGCCAGCAGTTTACCCGTCCTCTTTAGCGGGAGGAGTACCGGGGAGCTGTTTTTT	CASSLPVLFSGRSTGELFF	many	TRBV12-3/TRBV12-4	TRBD2	TRBJ2-2
TGTGCCAGCAGCGTAGTTGCGGGAGGGGTCACAGATACGCAGTATTTT	CASSVVAGGVTDTQYF	.	TRBV9	TRBD2	TRBJ2-3
TGTGCCAGCAGCCGCGGGACTGCCGTAGGTACGCAGTATTTT	CASSRGTAVGTQYF	many	TRBV6-1	.	TRBJ2-3
TGCAGTGCTAACGACAGGGGCTACGAGCAGTACTTC	CSANDRGYEQYF	.	TRBV20-1	TRBD1	TRBJ2-7
TGTGCCAGTAGTATAGAAGGTGTGGGGATAGGCGGAGAGACCCAGTACTTC	CASSIEGVGIGGETQYF	few	TRBV19	.	TRBJ2-5